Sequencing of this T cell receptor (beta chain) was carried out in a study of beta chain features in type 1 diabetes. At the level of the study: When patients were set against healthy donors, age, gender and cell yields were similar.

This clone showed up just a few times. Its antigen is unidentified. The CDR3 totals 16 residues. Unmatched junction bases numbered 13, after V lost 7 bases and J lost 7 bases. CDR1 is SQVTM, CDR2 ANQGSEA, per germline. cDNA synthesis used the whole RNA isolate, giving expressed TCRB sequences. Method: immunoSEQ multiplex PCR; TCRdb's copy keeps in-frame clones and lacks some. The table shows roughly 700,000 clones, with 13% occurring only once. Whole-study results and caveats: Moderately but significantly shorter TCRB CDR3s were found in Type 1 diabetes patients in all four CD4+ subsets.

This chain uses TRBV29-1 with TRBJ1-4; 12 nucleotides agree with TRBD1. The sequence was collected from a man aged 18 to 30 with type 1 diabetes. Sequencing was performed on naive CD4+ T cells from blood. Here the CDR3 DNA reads TGCAGCGCCGCCGGGACAGGGGGCAGCAATGGTGAAAAACTGTTTTTT. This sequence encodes CSAAGTGGSNGEKLFF.